Sequencing of this TCR beta chain was carried out in a study of cytomegalovirus exposure and HLA in healthy donors. Researchers ran the PCR with 60 Vbeta and 13 Jbeta primers. TCRdb's table, derived via immunoSEQ multiplex PCR, lists solely in-frame clones and lacks some. The sample has about 98,000 clones; 80% to 90% are singletons. Germline V CDR1 and CDR2: KGHSH, LQKENI. There are 16 residues in the CDR3. With 3 bases clipped from V and 0 bases from J, the junction kept 2 bases outside the gene matches. Source material: PBMCs. The V and J genes are TRBV18 and TRBJ1-5, with 10 bases identical to TRBD1. The sequence came from a middle-aged man in good health and CMV-seronegative. The CDR3 coding sequence is TGTGCCAGCTCACCCGACAGGGGGCATAGCAATCAGCCCCAGCATTTT. Its translation is CASSPDRGHSNQPQHF.